The 28 T cell receptor beta chains below were found in one sample sequenced in a study of T cell clones after liver transplantation. Generated by immunoSEQ multiplex PCR, the TCRdb table keeps only in-frame clones and is missing some. The data hold more than 65,000 clones, with 80% observed a single time. The material was CD4+ T cells from blood, obtained 12 months after liver transplant. These receptors all come from a human patient who received a liver transplant. Certain T cells may be donor cells from the graft.

This clone has just a few counts. V usage is TRBV9 and J usage is TRBJ2-1; no clear D gene. This CDR3 has 15 amino acids. CDR1 SGDLS and CDR2 YYNGEE come from the germline V gene. V was cut by 2 bases and J by 0 bases, with 9 bases left in between. DNA of the CDR3: TGTGCCAGCAGCGTTCGATCAAGCTCCTACAATGAGCAGTTCTTC. Translating it yields CASSVRSSSYNEQFF. Combining the CDR3 with reference TRBV9 and TRBJ2-1 gives the whole variable domain DSGVTQTPKHLITATGQRVTLRCSPRSGDLSVYWYQQSLDQGLQFLIQYYNGEERAKGNILERFSAQQFPDLHSELNLSSLELGDSALYFCASSVRSSSYNEQFFGPGTRLTVL.

V is TRBV5-4 and J is TRBJ1-1; perhaps TRBD1 as D (5 bases). V lost 0 bases, J lost 7 bases, and 10 bases lay in between. Looked up from germline, CDR1 is SGHNT and CDR2 is YYREEE (reference sequence). The CDR3 totals 13 residues. Here the CDR3 DNA reads TGTGCCAGCAGCTTGGCCAACCAGGGTGAAGCTTTCTTT. Its translation is CASSLANQGEAFF.

This sequence joins TRBV19 and TRBJ2-3; TRBD2 matches at 8 bases. The CDR3 is made up of 18 amino acids. J gave up 5 bases and V 5 bases, and 18 bases lay outside the gene matches. CDR1 and CDR2 (germline): LNHDA, SQIVND (reference sequence). CDR3 bases: TGTGCCAGTAGTCCCTCCGGGACTAGGTCCCTTTACAGAGATACGCAGTATTTT. This sequence encodes CASSPSGTRSLYRDTQYF.

This chain uses TRBV27 with TRBJ1-1, with a weak D call TRBD1 (6 bases). The CDR3 is 15 amino acids. V lost 2 bases and J lost 1, with 11 bases in between. Germline V CDR1 and CDR2: MNHEY, SMNVEV (reference sequence). The CDR3 DNA follows: TGTGCCAGCAGTTTAGGAGGCAGGGGGAACACTGAAGCTTTCTTT. It is translated as CASSLGGRGNTEAFF.

This sequence joins TRBV6-5 and TRBJ2-5, with D maybe TRBD2 (6 bases). The CDR3 is 15 amino acids. V was cut by 4 bases and J by 4 bases, with 16 bases left in between. Looked up from germline, CDR1 is MNHEY and CDR2 is SVGAGI. The CDR3 nucleotides read TGTGCCAGCAGTTTCCGACGACTAGGTCGAGAGACCCAGTACTTC. It encodes CASSFRRLGRETQYF.

This clone came up once. This CDR3 reads CASSFVRNQPQHF. The CDR3 DNA follows: TGTGCCAGCAGTTTTGTCCGCAATCAGCCCCAGCATTTT. This chain links TRBV28 with TRBJ1-5; D is ambiguous. The CDR3 has 13 amino acids. The germline CDR1 and CDR2 sequences are MDHEN and SYDVKM. Deletions cut 3 bases from V and 2 bases from J, with 5 bases between.

CDR3 in amino acids: CASSLMGQGTDEQFF. CDR3 DNA: TGTGCCAGCAGTTTAATGGGACAGGGGACAGATGAGCAGTTCTTC. The chain recombines TRBV28 with TRBJ2-1, with TRBD1 identical over 10 bases. Trimming took 2 bases from V and 8 from J; bases not matched to a gene: 6. CDR1 is MDHEN, CDR2 SYDVKM, per germline. The CDR3 contains 15 residues.

CDR3 protein: CSVEEVSSGGYTF. CDR3 DNA: TGCAGCGTTGAGGAAGTGTCCTCGGGTGGCTACACCTTC. This chain uses TRBV29-1 with TRBJ1-2, with D hard to call. The CDR3 spans 13 residues. Germline assignment: CDR1 SQVTM and CDR2 ANQGSEA. V lost 3 bases to trimming and J lost 7 bases, with 15 bases between them.

The CDR3 bases are TGTGCCAGCAGCTTCCCCCGGGCGGATTCCACGAATACGCAGTATTTT. Protein product: CASSFPRADSTNTQYF. The chain joins TRBV7-9 to TRBJ2-3; D call uncertain. Between the trimmed V and J ends, which lost 3 bases and 7 bases, there was a span of 20 bases. This CDR3 has 16 residues. CDR1 and CDR2 from the germline V gene are SEHNR and FQNEAQ (reference sequence). Using reference TRBV7-9 and TRBJ2-3 for the parts outside the CDR3, the full variable domain is DTGVSQNPRHKITKRGQNVTFRCDPISEHNRLYWYRQTLGQGPEFLTYFQNEAQLEKSRLLSDRFSAERPKGSFSTLEIQRTEQGDSAMYLCASSFPRADSTNTQYFGPGTRLTVL.

The rearrangement joins TRBV28 to TRBJ1-2; D is ambiguous. This CDR3 spans 13 amino acids. CDR1 is MDHEN and CDR2 is SYDVKM in the germline V gene. The V end lost 2 bases, the J end lost 2 bases, and 6 bases lay between the germline ends. The CDR3 here is CASSLDRNYGYTF. The CDR3 DNA reads TGTGCCAGCAGTTTAGATCGGAACTATGGCTACACCTTC.

J is TRBJ1-2 and V is TRBV5-6, with D hard to call. V gave up 9 bases and J gave up 3 bases, with 15 bases separating them. From germline, CDR1 is SGHDT and CDR2 YYEEEE. This CDR3 has 13 residues. The CDR3 sequence: CATRAARYYGYTF. In nucleotides, the CDR3 is TGTGCCACTCGCGCCGCGCGATACTATGGCTACACCTTC.

The chain couples TRBV18 to TRBJ1-3; possibly TRBD1 for D (5 bases). This CDR3 comprises 13 residues. Trimming took 3 bases from V and 8 from J, leaving 11 bases between them. Germline values: CDR1 KGHSH, CDR2 LQKENI. In nucleotides, the CDR3 is TGTGCCAGCTCACCCCGGGACGCAGACACCATATATTTT. Protein: CASSPRDADTIYF.

This clone was seen only once. The rearrangement links TRBV4-3 to TRBJ1-2; TRBD1 aligns across 9 bases. CDR3 length: 16 residues. J was trimmed by 10 bases and V by 1 base; bases with no gene match: 13. Per germline, CDR1 LGHNA and CDR2 YSLEER. The CDR3 sequence: CASSQVPPDRGAVYTF. CDR3 DNA sequence: TGCGCCAGCAGCCAAGTTCCCCCGGACAGGGGTGCGGTCTACACCTTC.

The chain employs TRBV7-8 and TRBJ1-1; perhaps TRBD1 as D (5 bases). From germline, CDR1 is SGHVS and CDR2 FQNEAQ. This CDR3 contains 14 residues. Trimming took 1 base from V and 3 from J, leaving 9 bases between them. The CDR3 loop reads CASSLVGEDTEAFF. The CDR3 region has the DNA TGTGCCAGCAGCTTAGTAGGGGAGGACACTGAAGCTTTCTTT.

The sample holds one count of this clone. The chain links TRBV9 to TRBJ2-3; D is perhaps TRBD1 (6 bases). Trimming pared 7 bases from V and 4 bases from J, leaving 19 bases between. CDR1 and CDR2 from the germline V gene are SGDLS and YYNGEE. This CDR3 is 15 amino acids long. Here the CDR3 reads CASGLGAGSSDTQYF. The DNA for the CDR3 is TGTGCCAGCGGATTGGGGGCGGGCAGTTCAGATACGCAGTATTTT.

The chain joins TRBV5-8 to TRBJ1-5; TRBD1 agrees at 7 bases. Germline CDR1 is SGHTS and CDR2 is YDEGEE. V shed 2 bases, J shed 4 bases, and the junction held 3 bases outside the gene matches. The CDR3 spans 14 residues. The CDR3 DNA sequence: TGTGCCAGCAGCTTTCCAGGGGGGAATCAGCCCCAGCATTTT. Its translation: CASSFPGGNQPQHF.

V is TRBV28 and J is TRBJ1-3, with 10 bases fitting TRBD1. Germline loops: CDR1 MDHEN, CDR2 SYDVKM. V lost 1 base, J lost 2 bases, and 8 bases stayed unmatched. CDR3 length: 18 residues. CDR3 in amino acids: CASSLFIRGQGPGNTIYF. Here the CDR3 DNA reads TGTGCCAGCAGTTTATTCATCCGGGGACAGGGGCCTGGAAACACCATATATTTT.

The V gene is TRBV27, the J gene TRBJ2-3; tentatively, D is TRBD2 (6 bases). The CDR3 sequence is 15 residues long. The V and J ends lost 7 bases and 3 bases respectively, with 17 bases between them. The germline V gene encodes CDR1 MNHEY and CDR2 SMNVEV (reference sequence). The CDR3 DNA sequence: TGTGCCAGCACCGCGATCGGGGGTATGACAGATACGCAGTATTTT. It is translated as CASTAIGGMTDTQYF.

The chain combines TRBV7-8 with TRBJ2-2; a weak D match, TRBD2 (6 bases). Trimming took off 4 bases at V and 5 bases at J, with 14 bases between the two ends. Germline values: CDR1 SGHVS, CDR2 FQNEAQ. CDR3 length: 15 amino acids. Here the CDR3 reads CASSSLPSDTGELFF. The CDR3 DNA follows: TGTGCCAGCAGCTCTCTCCCTAGCGATACCGGGGAGCTGTTTTTT.

The chain uses TRBV12-5 and TRBJ1-1, with unresolved D. CDR3 length: 14 amino acids. Germline V gives CDR1 LGHNT, CDR2 FRNRAP. Trimming removed 6 bases at V and 2 bases at J, with 13 bases between. As DNA, the CDR3 is TGTGCTAGTGGCCGATGGACGGAAAACACTGAAGCTTTCTTT. It yields the protein CASGRWTENTEAFF.

The CDR3 here is CASSLGRSTEAFF. The DNA of the CDR3 is TGTGCCAGCAGCTTGGGGCGCAGCACTGAAGCTTTCTTT. The chain links TRBV11-2 to TRBJ1-1; D is perhaps TRBD1 (5 bases). The CDR3 runs 13 residues. Trimming took 3 bases from V and 4 from J, leaving 9 bases between them. Germline CDR1 SGHAT, CDR2 FQNNGV.

The chain carries TRBV11-2 and TRBJ1-4, with D maybe TRBD1 (5 bases). V lost 4 bases, J lost 2 bases, and 14 bases lay in between. CDR1 is SGHAT and CDR2 is FQNNGV in the germline V gene. This CDR3 has 16 residues. For the CDR3, the DNA is TGTGCCAGCAGCTGGGGACTGCGTCGCACTAATGAAAAACTGTTTTTT. Protein product: CASSWGLRRTNEKLFF.

The chain employs TRBV5-1 and TRBJ1-4; 7 bases line up with TRBD1. Trimming at V came to 2 bases and at J to 7 bases, leaving 2 bases not matched to a gene. The CDR3 runs to 13 residues. Germline lookup yields CDR1 SGHRS and CDR2 YFSETQ. Here the CDR3 reads CASSFGTAEKLFF. For the CDR3, the DNA is TGCGCCAGCAGCTTTGGGACAGCTGAAAAACTGTTTTTT.

CDR3 sequence: CASSPVPIKNIQYF. The CDR3 coding sequence is TGTGCCAGCAGCCCCGTCCCGATAAAAAACATTCAGTACTTC. The chain carries TRBV5-8 and TRBJ2-4; no clear D gene. This CDR3 has 14 amino acids. The germline CDR1 and CDR2 sequences are SGHTS and YDEGEE. V shed 4 bases and J shed 4 bases, with 12 bases lying between them.

This rearrangement joins TRBV19 to TRBJ2-1, with 7 positions matching TRBD1. Per the germline V gene, CDR1 is LNHDA and CDR2 is SQIVND (reference sequence). The CDR3 consists of 17 residues. V gave up 3 bases and J gave up 8 bases; unmatched junction bases: 16. CDR3 protein: CASSMTRQGASGYEQFF. The CDR3 DNA is TGTGCCAGTAGTATGACCAGACAGGGCGCCAGTGGATATGAGCAGTTCTTC.

The chain joins TRBV27 to TRBJ2-2, with no clear D. V lost 3 bases to trimming and J lost 0 bases, with 14 bases between them. Germline V gene data show CDR1 as MNHEY and CDR2 as SMNVEV (reference sequence). The CDR3 has 17 residues. The CDR3 here is CASSFSRISTNTGELFF. CDR3 sequence (DNA): TGTGCCAGCAGTTTCTCGCGTATTTCGACGAACACCGGGGAGCTGTTTTTT.

J is TRBJ2-1 and V is TRBV5-4; 7 positions agree with TRBD1. This CDR3 has 14 residues. Germline CDR1 is SGHNT and CDR2 is YYREEE (reference sequence). The trim removed 4 bases at V and 4 bases at J, leaving 5 bases unmatched. CDR3 sequence reads: CASSTRDSYNEQFF. CDR3 DNA sequence: TGTGCCAGCAGCACCCGGGACAGTTACAATGAGCAGTTCTTC. The full variable domain, its missing parts supplied by reference TRBV5-4 and TRBJ2-1, is ETGVTQSPTHLIKTRGQQVTLRCSSQSGHNTVSWYQQALGQGPQFIFQYYREEENGRGNFPPRFSGLQFPNYSSELNVNALELDDSALYLCASSTRDSYNEQFFGPGTRLTVL.

The chain joins TRBV6-1 to TRBJ2-2, with D hard to call. V was clipped by 7 bases and J by 0 bases, with 9 bases between them. Germline V gives CDR1 MNHNS, CDR2 SASEGT. This CDR3 spans 14 amino acids. The DNA of the CDR3 is TGTGCCAGCATCCAAAGCGCGAACACCGGGGAGCTGTTTTTT. Translating it yields CASIQSANTGELFF.